The rows below give T cell receptor beta chains drawn from one sample of a study of technical replicates of blood from a handful of donors. Measured with immunoSEQ multiplex PCR; TCRdb has only the in-frame clones, and not every one. The sample consists of 50,000 to 70,000 clones, about nine tenths of them appearing once. Material for sequencing was PBMCs. These receptors all stem from a human donor in good health. Some clones in this sample may be carry-over from other donors' samples. Both conserved end residues are part of each CDR3. D genes are given only for firm matches. The size entry is marked missing in some rows and otherwise reads once, few, many or a size class.

CDR3 DNA,CDR3 protein,V gene,J gene,D gene,clone size
TGCAGCGTTGATGGGGGGGGCAAGGGCATCTACGAGCAGTACTTC,CSVDGGGKGIYEQYF,TRBV29-1,TRBJ2-7,-,-
TGTGCCAGCAGCTGGCAGGGGGCAACTAATGAAAAACTGTTTTTT,CASSWQGATNEKLFF,TRBV5-4,TRBJ1-4,TRBD1,-
TGTGCCAGCAGTTACAGGACAGGGAACACTGAAGCTTTCTTT,CASSYRTGNTEAFF,TRBV6-5,TRBJ1-1,TRBD1,-
TGTGCCAGCAGACTAGCGGGGGAGACCCAGTACTTC,CASRLAGETQYF,TRBV6-1,TRBJ2-5,TRBD2,once
TGTGCCAGCAGCGTGAGACTAGTAAGCAATGAGCAGTTCTTC,CASSVRLVSNEQFF,TRBV9,TRBJ2-1,-,-
TGTGCCAGCAGCCGGGATAGCGGGGCCCAAGAGACCCAGTACTTC,CASSRDSGAQETQYF,TRBV14,TRBJ2-5,TRBD2,once
TGCGCCAGCAGCCCTGGACAGAACTCTGGAAACACCATATATTTT,CASSPGQNSGNTIYF,TRBV5-1,TRBJ1-3,-,-
TGTGCCAGCAGCCCCACAAACTTT,CASSPTNF,TRBV9,TRBJ1-1,-,-
TGCGCCAGGGGGACTAGCGGGCCCTCCTACGAGCAGTACTTC,CARGTSGPSYEQYF,TRBV5-1,TRBJ2-7,TRBD2,-
TGTGCCATAGTTGTTGGGGGGACCACCGGGGAGCTGTTTTTT,CAIVVGGTTGELFF,TRBV2,TRBJ2-2,-,-
TGTGCCAGCAGCCATGGACAGAGTAGCAATCAGCCCCAGCATTTT,CASSHGQSSNQPQHF,TRBV4-2,TRBJ1-5,-,-
TGTGCCAGTAGTATGGGACAGGGTCGAAGCTACACCTTC,CASSMGQGRSYTF,TRBV19,TRBJ1-2,TRBD1,-
TGTGCCAGCAGTGAAGGAGGTAGCGGGTACGAGCAGTACTTC,CASSEGGSGYEQYF,TRBV6-1,TRBJ2-7,TRBD2,-
TGTGCCTGGAGTGTATCTGGCAACACCGGGGAGCTGTTTTTT,CAWSVSGNTGELFF,TRBV30,TRBJ2-2,-,-
TGTGCCAGCAGCTTGGGAGGGGGCTACGAGCAGTACTTC,CASSLGGGYEQYF,TRBV6-5,TRBJ2-7,-,-
TGTGCCAGCAGCCCTTCGCCCGGTAGTTACGAGCAGTACTTC,CASSPSPGSYEQYF,TRBV14,TRBJ2-7,-,-
TGTGCCAGCAGTGCGACAGATACGCAGTATTTT,CASSATDTQYF,TRBV6-1,TRBJ2-3,-,-
TGTGCCAGCAGCAAGTCACGGCAGGGCCAGGGAGCTTTCTTT,CASSKSRQGQGAFF,TRBV21-1,TRBJ1-1,-,once
TGCGCCAGCAGCCAGGGGAGAACGTCAGCTAACTATGGCTACACCTTC,CASSQGRTSANYGYTF,TRBV4-3,TRBJ1-2,-,once
TGCGCCAGCAGCCAAGATTGGACAGGGTCCTTGGGAGGCGAGCAGTACTTC,CASSQDWTGSLGGEQYF,TRBV4-3,TRBJ2-7,TRBD1,-
TGTGCCAGCAGCTCTTACAGCGGGAGGTCCTACGAGCAGTACTTC,CASSSYSGRSYEQYF,TRBV7-9,TRBJ2-7,TRBD2,-
TGTGCCATCAGTGAGGATCGGCAGCCCCAGCATTTT,CAISEDRQPQHF,TRBV10-3,TRBJ1-5,-,-
TGTGCCAGCAGCGTAGGAGTAGCGGTCCTTGGTGCCGAGCAGTACTTC,CASSVGVAVLGAEQYF,TRBV9,TRBJ2-7,-,-
TGCGCCAGCAGGCCCGGGACAGAGCTCCACTTT,CASRPGTELHF,TRBV23-1,TRBJ1-6,TRBD1,-
TGTGCCGGAATGAGGGAGGCTGAAGCTTTCTTT,CAGMREAEAFF,TRBV7-9,TRBJ1-1,-,-
TGTGCCAGCTCACCACCGGGGGGAATCTCTGGAAACACCATATATTTT,CASSPPGGISGNTIYF,TRBV18,TRBJ1-3,-,-
TGTGCCATCAGTGAGAACAGGGATCAGCCCCAGCATTTT,CAISENRDQPQHF,TRBV10-3,TRBJ1-5,-,few
TGTGCCAGTAGTACCCGGGACAGGGGCCCGCGGGGAAACACCATATATTTT,CASSTRDRGPRGNTIYF,TRBV19,TRBJ1-3,TRBD1,-
TGTGCCAGCTCTTCCGGGACAGGGCTATCCTACAATGAGCAGTTCTTC,CASSSGTGLSYNEQFF,TRBV18,TRBJ2-1,TRBD1,-
TGTGCCAGCAGCGTAGTTGGCGGGGGGGAGCAGTACTTC,CASSVVGGGEQYF,TRBV9,TRBJ2-7,TRBD2,-
TGTGCCAGCTCACTGGACAGGGCTTCGGAAAAACTGTTTTTT,CASSLDRASEKLFF,TRBV18,TRBJ1-4,TRBD1,-
TGTGCCAGCAGCCCCGGGACAGGGAACACTGAAGCTTTCTTT,CASSPGTGNTEAFF,TRBV5-4,TRBJ1-1,TRBD1,-
TGCAGCGTTGACGGCCAGGGAAACGAGCAGTACTTC,CSVDGQGNEQYF,TRBV29-1,TRBJ2-7,-,-